The present TCR beta chain was sequenced within a study of early T cells in non-severe SARS-CoV-2 infection. Study summary: The authors sequenced bulk RNA from unsorted whole blood, leaving chains unpaired.

Each cDNA molecule carried a unique molecular identifier. MiXCR was run by TCRdb on the 5' RACE reads, yielding one entry per CDR3 protein. The sample has some 64,000 distinct CDR3 sequences, under 14% seen once. The CDR3 consists of 15 residues. Trimming shortened V by 3 bases and J by 6 bases, and 19 bases separated the two germline ends. Germline values: CDR1 DFQATT, CDR2 SNEGSKA (reference sequence). The table lists this clonotype with many counts. The sequenced material came from whole blood. The chain joins TRBV20-1 to TRBJ2-3; D may be TRBD1 or TRBD2 (5 bases each). This receptor was identified in an adult who was a healthcare worker with PCR-confirmed SARS-CoV-2 infection or an uninfected control (not recorded which). As DNA, the CDR3 is TGCAGTGCTAGTTCGTCGGGGCTGAAAAGGGATACGCAGTATTTT. Its translation: CSASSSGLKRDTQYF.